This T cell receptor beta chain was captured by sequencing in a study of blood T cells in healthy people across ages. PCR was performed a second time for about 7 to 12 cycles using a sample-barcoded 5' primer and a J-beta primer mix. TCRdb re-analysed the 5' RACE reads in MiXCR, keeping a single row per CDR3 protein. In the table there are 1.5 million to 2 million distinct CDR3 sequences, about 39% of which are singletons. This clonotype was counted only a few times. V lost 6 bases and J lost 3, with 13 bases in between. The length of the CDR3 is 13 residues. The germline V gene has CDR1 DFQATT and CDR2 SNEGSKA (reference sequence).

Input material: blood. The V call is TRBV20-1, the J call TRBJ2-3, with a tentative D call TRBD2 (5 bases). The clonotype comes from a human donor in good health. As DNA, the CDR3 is TGCAGTGCCCCACTAACGGGGACAGATACGCAGTATTTT. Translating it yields CSAPLTGTDTQYF.